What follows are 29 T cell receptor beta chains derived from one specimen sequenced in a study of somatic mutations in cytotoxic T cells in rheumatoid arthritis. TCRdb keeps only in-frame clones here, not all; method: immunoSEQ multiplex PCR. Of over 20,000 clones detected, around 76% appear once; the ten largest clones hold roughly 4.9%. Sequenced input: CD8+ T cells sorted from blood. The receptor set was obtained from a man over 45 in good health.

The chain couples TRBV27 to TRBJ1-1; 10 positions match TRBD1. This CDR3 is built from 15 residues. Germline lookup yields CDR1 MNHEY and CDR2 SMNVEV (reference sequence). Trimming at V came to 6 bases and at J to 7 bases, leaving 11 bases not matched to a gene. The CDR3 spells CASRPYLGTGVEAFF. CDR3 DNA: TGTGCCAGCAGACCATATTTAGGGACAGGGGTTGAAGCTTTCTTT.

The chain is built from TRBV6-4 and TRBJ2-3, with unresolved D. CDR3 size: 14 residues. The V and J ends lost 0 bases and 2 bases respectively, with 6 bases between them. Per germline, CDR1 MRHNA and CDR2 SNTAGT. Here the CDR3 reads CASSDSADTDTQYF. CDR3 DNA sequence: TGTGCCAGCAGTGACTCGGCTGACACAGATACGCAGTATTTT.

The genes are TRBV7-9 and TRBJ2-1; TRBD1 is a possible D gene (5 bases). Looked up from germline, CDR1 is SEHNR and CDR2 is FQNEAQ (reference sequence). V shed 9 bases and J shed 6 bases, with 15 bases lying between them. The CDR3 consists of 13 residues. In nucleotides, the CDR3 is TGTGCCAGTCAGGAAGGGGTGCGCAATGAGCAGTTCTTC. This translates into CASQEGVRNEQFF.

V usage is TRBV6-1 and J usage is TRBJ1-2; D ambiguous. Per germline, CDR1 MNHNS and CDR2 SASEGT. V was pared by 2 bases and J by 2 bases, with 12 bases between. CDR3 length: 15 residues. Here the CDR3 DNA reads TGTGCCAGCAGTGAAATGTTGACAAACAACTATGGCTACACCTTC. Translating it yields CASSEMLTNNYGYTF.

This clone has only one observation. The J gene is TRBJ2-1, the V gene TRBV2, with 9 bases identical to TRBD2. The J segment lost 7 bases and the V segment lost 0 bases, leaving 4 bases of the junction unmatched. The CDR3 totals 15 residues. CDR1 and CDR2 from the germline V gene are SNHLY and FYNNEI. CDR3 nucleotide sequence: TGTGCCAGCAGTGAAGCTGGACTAGCGCTTAATGAGCAGTTCTTC. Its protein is CASSEAGLALNEQFF.

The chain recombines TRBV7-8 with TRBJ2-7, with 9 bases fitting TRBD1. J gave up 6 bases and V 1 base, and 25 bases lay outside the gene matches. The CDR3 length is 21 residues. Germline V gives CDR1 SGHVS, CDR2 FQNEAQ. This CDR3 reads CASSLGSSPGQGSSHRSEQYF. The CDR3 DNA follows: TGTGCCAGCAGCTTAGGGTCTTCCCCGGGACAGGGATCATCCCATCGGTCCGAGCAGTACTTC.

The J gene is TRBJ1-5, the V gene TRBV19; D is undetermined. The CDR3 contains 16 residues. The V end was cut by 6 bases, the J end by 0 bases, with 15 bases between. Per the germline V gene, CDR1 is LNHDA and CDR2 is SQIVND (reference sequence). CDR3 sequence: CASRITRARSNQPQHF. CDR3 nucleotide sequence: TGTGCCAGTAGGATAACCCGGGCTCGTAGCAATCAGCCCCAGCATTTT.

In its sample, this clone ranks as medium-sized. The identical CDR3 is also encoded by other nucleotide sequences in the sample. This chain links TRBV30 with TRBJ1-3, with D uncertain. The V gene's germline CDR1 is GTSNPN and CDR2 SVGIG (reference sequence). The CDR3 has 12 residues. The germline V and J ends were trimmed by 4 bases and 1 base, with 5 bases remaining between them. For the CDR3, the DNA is TGTGCCTGGAAAGCTTCTGGAAACACCATATATTTT. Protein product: CAWKASGNTIYF.

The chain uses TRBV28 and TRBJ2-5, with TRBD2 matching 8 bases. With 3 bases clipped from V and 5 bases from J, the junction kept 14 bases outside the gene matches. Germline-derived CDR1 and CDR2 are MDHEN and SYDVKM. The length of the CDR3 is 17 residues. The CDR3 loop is CASSLAGLGLGGETQYF. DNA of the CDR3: TGTGCCAGCAGTTTGGCGGGCTTGGGACTAGGGGGGGAGACCCAGTACTTC.

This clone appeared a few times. CDR3 sequence reads: CASSFTAVNYEQYF. The DNA of the CDR3 is TGTGCCAGCAGCTTTACGGCGGTGAACTACGAGCAGTACTTC. The chain employs TRBV7-8 and TRBJ2-7; no definite D call. V gave up 3 bases and J gave up 3 bases, with 12 bases separating them. Germline V CDR1 and CDR2: SGHVS, FQNEAQ. The CDR3 has 14 residues.

CDR3 amino acids: CSVSSARDQRGYGYTF. The CDR3 DNA follows: TGCAGCGTCTCTTCAGCAAGGGATCAGAGGGGCTATGGCTACACCTTC. This chain links TRBV29-1 with TRBJ1-2, with D maybe TRBD1 (5 bases). The V gene's germline CDR1 is SQVTM and CDR2 ANQGSEA. CDR3 length equals 16 residues. V was trimmed by 6 bases and J by 4 bases, leaving 24 bases between them. The full variable domain, in which reference TRBV29-1 and TRBJ1-2 provide the parts outside the CDR3, is SAVISQKPSRDICQRGTSLTIQCQVDSQVTMMFWYRQQPGQSLTLIATANQGSEATYESGFVIDKFPISRPNLTFSTLTVSNMSPEDSSIYLCSVSSARDQRGYGYTFGSGTRLTVV.

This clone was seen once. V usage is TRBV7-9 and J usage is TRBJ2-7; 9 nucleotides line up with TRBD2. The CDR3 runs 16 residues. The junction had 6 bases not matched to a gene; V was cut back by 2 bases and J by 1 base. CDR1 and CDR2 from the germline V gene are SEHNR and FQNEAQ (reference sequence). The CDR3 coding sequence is TGTGCCAGCAGCTTAATAGCGGGAGAGGGGTCCTACGAGCAGTACTTC. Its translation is CASSLIAGEGSYEQYF.

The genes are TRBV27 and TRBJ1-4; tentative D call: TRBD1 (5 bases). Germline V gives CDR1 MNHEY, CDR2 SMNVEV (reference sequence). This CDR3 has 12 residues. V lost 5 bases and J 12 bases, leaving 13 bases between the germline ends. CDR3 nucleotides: TGTGCCAGCAGTCCCTCAGGGAATCAACTGTTTTTT. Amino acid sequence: CASSPSGNQLFF.

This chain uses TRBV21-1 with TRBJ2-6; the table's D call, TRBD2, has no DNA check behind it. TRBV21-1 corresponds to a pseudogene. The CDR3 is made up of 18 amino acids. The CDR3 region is CASSKLRGLSSGANVLTF. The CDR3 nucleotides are TGTGCCAGCAGCAAATTGCGGGGATTGAGCTCTGGGGCCAACGTCCTGACTTTC.

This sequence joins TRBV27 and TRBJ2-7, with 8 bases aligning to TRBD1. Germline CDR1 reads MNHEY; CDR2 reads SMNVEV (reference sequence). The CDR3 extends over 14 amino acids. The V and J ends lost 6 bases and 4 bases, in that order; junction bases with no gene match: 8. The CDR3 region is CASRETGVNYEQYF. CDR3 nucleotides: TGTGCCAGCAGGGAGACAGGGGTGAATTACGAGCAGTACTTC.

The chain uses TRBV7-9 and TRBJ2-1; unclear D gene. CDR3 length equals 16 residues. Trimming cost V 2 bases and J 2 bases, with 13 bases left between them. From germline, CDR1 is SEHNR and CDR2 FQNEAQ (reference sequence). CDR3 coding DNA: TGTGCCAGCAGCTTATCGCCTGCACCCACCTACAATGAGCAGTTCTTC. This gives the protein CASSLSPAPTYNEQFF.

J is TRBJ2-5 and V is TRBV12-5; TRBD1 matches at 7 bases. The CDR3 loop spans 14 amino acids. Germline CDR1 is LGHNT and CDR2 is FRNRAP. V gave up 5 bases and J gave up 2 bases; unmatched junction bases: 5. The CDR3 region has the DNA TGTGCTAGTGGTAAACGGGACAGACAAGAGACCCAGTACTTC. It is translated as CASGKRDRQETQYF.

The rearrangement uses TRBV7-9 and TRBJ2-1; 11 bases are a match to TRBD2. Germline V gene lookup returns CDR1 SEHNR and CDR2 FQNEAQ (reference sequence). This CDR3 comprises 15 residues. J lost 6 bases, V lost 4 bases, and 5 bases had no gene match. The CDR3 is CASSSASGRPNEQFF. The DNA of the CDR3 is TGTGCCAGCAGCTCCGCTAGCGGGAGGCCCAATGAGCAGTTCTTC.

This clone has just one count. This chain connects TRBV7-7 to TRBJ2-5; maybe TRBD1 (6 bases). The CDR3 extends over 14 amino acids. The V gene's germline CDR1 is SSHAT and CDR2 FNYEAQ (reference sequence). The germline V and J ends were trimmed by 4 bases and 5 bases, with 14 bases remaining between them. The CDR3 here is CASSSPGQRETQYF. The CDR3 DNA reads TGTGCCAGCAGCTCGCCGGGACAAAGGGAGACCCAGTACTTC.

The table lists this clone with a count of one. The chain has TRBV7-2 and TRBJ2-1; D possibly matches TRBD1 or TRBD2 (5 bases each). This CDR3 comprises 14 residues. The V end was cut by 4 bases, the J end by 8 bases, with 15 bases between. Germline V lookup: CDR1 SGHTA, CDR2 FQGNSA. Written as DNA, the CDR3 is TGTGCCAGCAGCTCGGGGTTTACAGGACATGAGCAGTTCTTC. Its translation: CASSSGFTGHEQFF.

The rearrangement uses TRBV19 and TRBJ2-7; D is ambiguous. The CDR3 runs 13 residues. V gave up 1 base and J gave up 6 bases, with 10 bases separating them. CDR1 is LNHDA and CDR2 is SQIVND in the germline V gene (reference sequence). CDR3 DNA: TGTGCCAGTAGTATAGTCCACACGGGCGAGCAGTACTTC. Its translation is CASSIVHTGEQYF.

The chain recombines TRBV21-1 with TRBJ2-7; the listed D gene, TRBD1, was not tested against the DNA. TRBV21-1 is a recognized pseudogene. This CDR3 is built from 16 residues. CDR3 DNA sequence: TGTGCCAGCAGCAAAGGTCGTGGGACAGGGGATGACGAGCAGTACTTC. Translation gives CASSKGRGTGDDEQYF.

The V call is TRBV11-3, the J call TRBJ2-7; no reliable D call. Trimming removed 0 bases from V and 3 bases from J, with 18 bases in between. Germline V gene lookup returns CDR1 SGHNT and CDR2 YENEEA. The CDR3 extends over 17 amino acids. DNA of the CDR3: TGTGCCAGCAGCTTAGATCAGGAGCAGCACCTTGTCTACGAGCAGTACTTC. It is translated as CASSLDQEQHLVYEQYF.

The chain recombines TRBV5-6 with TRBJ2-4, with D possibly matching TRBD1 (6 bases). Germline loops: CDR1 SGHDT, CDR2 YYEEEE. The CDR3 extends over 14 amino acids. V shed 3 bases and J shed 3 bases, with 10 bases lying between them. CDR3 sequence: CASSSGQSKNIQYF. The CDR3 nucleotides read TGTGCCAGCAGCTCCGGACAGAGCAAAAACATTCAGTACTTC. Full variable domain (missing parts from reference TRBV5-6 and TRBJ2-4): DAGVTQSPTHLIKTRGQQVTLRCSPKSGHDTVSWYQQALGQGPQFIFQYYEEEERQRGNFPDRFSGHQFPNYSSELNVNALLLGDSALYLCASSSGQSKNIQYFGAGTRLSVL.

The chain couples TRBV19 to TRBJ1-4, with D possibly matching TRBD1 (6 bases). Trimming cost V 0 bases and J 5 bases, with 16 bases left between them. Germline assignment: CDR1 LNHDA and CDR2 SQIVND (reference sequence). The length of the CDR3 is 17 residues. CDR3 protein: CASSIEGGGPENEKLFF. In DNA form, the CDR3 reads TGTGCCAGTAGTATAGAGGGCGGGGGGCCGGAAAATGAAAAACTGTTTTTT.

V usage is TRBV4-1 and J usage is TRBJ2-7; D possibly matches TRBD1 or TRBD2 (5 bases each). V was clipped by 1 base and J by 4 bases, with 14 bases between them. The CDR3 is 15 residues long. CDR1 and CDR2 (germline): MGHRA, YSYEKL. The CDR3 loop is CASSQVRDAVYEQYF. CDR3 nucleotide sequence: TGCGCCAGCAGCCAAGTTCGGGACGCAGTATACGAGCAGTACTTC.

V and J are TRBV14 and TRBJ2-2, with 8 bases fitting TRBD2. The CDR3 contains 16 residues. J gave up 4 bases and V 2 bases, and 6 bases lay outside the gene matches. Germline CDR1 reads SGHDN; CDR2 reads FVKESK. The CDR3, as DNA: TGTGCCAGCAGCCAATTCCGGGAGGGCCCCACCGGGGAGCTGTTTTTT. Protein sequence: CASSQFREGPTGELFF. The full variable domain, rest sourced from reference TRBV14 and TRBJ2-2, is EAGVTQFPSHSVIEKGQTVTLRCDPISGHDNLYWYRRVMGKEIKFLLHFVKESKQDESGMPNNRFLAERTGGTYSTLKVQPAELEDSGVYFCASSQFREGPTGELFFGEGSRLTVL.

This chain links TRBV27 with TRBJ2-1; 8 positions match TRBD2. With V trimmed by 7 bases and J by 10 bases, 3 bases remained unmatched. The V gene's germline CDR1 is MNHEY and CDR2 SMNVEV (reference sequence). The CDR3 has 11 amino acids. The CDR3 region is CASKRGGEQFF. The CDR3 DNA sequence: TGTGCCAGCAAACGGGGGGGCGAGCAGTTCTTC.

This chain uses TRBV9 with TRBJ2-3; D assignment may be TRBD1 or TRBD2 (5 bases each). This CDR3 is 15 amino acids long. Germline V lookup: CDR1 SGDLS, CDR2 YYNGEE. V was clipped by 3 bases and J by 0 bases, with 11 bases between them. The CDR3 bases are TGTGCCAGCAGCGACCGGGACCGCAGCACAGATACGCAGTATTTT. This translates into CASSDRDRSTDTQYF.